These 15 T cell receptor beta chains originate from one sample sequenced in a study of control samples from healthy donors and cancer patients. Method: immunoSEQ multiplex PCR; TCRdb's copy keeps in-frame clones and lacks some. This table holds just over 150,000 clones, about 94% found once. Sequencing used blood. The receptors were gathered from a woman aged 40 to 49 in good health.

V usage is TRBV20-1 and J usage is TRBJ1-3; 9 nucleotides match TRBD1. The CDR3 is 11 amino acids. V shed 4 bases and J 10 bases; nucleotides not matched to a gene: 2. Germline CDR1 reads DFQATT; CDR2 reads SNEGSKA (reference sequence). This chain's CDR3 is CSAKQGATIYF. CDR3 nucleotide sequence: TGCAGTGCTAAACAGGGGGCAACCATATATTTT.

V is TRBV20-1 and J is TRBJ2-3; D remains ambiguous. This CDR3 is 14 amino acids long. Germline V CDR1 and CDR2: DFQATT, SNEGSKA (reference sequence). V lost 3 bases and J 2 bases, leaving 12 bases between the germline ends. The CDR3 region has the DNA TGCAGTGCTAGTTTGGCTAGACACACAGATACGCAGTATTTT. Translating gives CSASLARHTDTQYF.

CDR3 sequence: CASSMSYANSYEQYF. CDR3 DNA: TGTGCCAGTAGTATGAGTTATGCCAACTCCTACGAGCAGTACTTC. V is TRBV19 and J is TRBJ2-7; D ambiguous. Deletions cut 3 bases from V and 0 bases from J, with 12 bases between. The V gene's germline CDR1 is LNHDA and CDR2 SQIVND (reference sequence). The CDR3 sequence is 15 residues long. The variable domain in full, completed from reference TRBV19 and TRBJ2-7, reads DGGITQSPKYLFRKEGQNVTLSCEQNLNHDAMYWYRQDPGQGLRLIYYSQIVNDFQKGDIAEGYSVSREKKESFPLTVTSAQKNPTAFYLCASSMSYANSYEQYFGPGTRLTVT.

V gene TRBV19 combines with J gene TRBJ2-7, with D maybe TRBD1 (6 bases). Germline V gene lookup returns CDR1 LNHDA and CDR2 SQIVND (reference sequence). Trimming stripped 6 bases from V and 4 bases from J, with 19 bases between. This CDR3 has 15 residues. The CDR3 region is CASSGIAAGEYEQYF. In nucleotides, the CDR3 is TGTGCCAGTAGCGGGATCGCAGCAGGGGAGTACGAGCAGTACTTC.

This rearrangement joins TRBV19 to TRBJ2-2; D is perhaps TRBD2 (6 bases). The V gene's germline CDR1 is LNHDA and CDR2 SQIVND (reference sequence). The CDR3 length is 14 residues. V was shortened by 6 bases and J by 4 bases, with 12 bases between the two germline ends. This CDR3 is CASRLGGSTGELFF. In DNA form, the CDR3 reads TGTGCCAGTAGATTAGGAGGGTCCACCGGGGAGCTGTTTTTT.

The genes are TRBV10-3 and TRBJ1-2; 7 bases align to TRBD1. This CDR3 comprises 13 residues. V lost 2 bases, J lost 6 bases, and 3 bases stayed unmatched. Per germline, CDR1 ENHRY and CDR2 SYGVKD. The CDR3 DNA is TGTGCCATCAGTGAGACAGGGGTGAATGGCTACACCTTC. Amino acid sequence: CAISETGVNGYTF.

The V gene is TRBV4-1, the J gene TRBJ1-4; D gene unclear. Deletions cut 1 base from V and 0 bases from J, with 6 bases between. The length of the CDR3 is 15 residues. Germline V CDR1 and CDR2: MGHRA, YSYEKL. The CDR3 region is CASSQVQTTNEKLFF. The CDR3 DNA is TGCGCCAGCAGCCAAGTGCAGACAACTAATGAAAAACTGTTTTTT.

This clone was counted a single time. The chain couples TRBV30 to TRBJ1-1, with D unclear. The germline gives CDR1 GTSNPN, CDR2 SVGIG (reference sequence). The CDR3 extends over 10 amino acids. Trimming removed 3 bases at V and 10 bases at J, with 9 bases between. In DNA, the CDR3 is TGTGCCTGGAGGGCAGCGGGAGCTTTCTTT. This gives the protein CAWRAAGAFF.

The chain links TRBV6-2 or TRBV6-3 to TRBJ1-2; 7 nucleotides match TRBD1. Trimming removed 6 bases from V and 2 bases from J; junction bases left unmatched: 9. CDR1 and CDR2 (germline): MNHEY, SVGEGT. The CDR3 spans 15 residues. The CDR3 region is CASSPWTGTNYGYTF. The CDR3 DNA reads as TGTGCCAGCAGCCCCTGGACAGGCACCAACTATGGCTACACCTTC.

The rearrangement joins TRBV3-1 (or the pseudogene TRBV3-2) to TRBJ1-2; 10 bases agree with TRBD1. The CDR3 loop spans 15 amino acids. V lost 4 bases to trimming and J lost 4 bases; unmatched junction nucleotides: 6. Germline V gene data show CDR1 as LGHDT and CDR2 as YNNKEL (reference sequence). In DNA, the CDR3 is TGTGCCAGCAGCCGGGGGACAGGGGAGGGCTATGGCTACACCTTC. Translating gives CASSRGTGEGYGYTF.

The chain employs TRBV2 and TRBJ1-2, with TRBD1 matching over 8 bases. Germline lookup yields CDR1 SNHLY and CDR2 FYNNEI. This CDR3 region has 14 residues. V lost 1 base, J lost 7 bases, and 5 bases stayed unmatched. The CDR3 is CASSEGTGTSGYTF. As DNA, the CDR3 is TGTGCCAGCAGTGAAGGGACAGGGACCTCTGGCTACACCTTC.

The J gene is TRBJ1-5, the V gene TRBV7-9; D not certain. The CDR3 covers 14 residues. The germline gives CDR1 SEHNR, CDR2 FQNEAQ (reference sequence). V was pared by 8 bases and J by 5 bases, with 16 bases between. The CDR3 here is CASGKEGSDQPQHF. CDR3 DNA sequence: TGTGCCAGCGGGAAAGAGGGATCGGATCAGCCCCAGCATTTT. Filled out from reference TRBV7-9 and TRBJ1-5, the complete variable domain reads DTGVSQNPRHKITKRGQNVTFRCDPISEHNRLYWYRQTLGQGPEFLTYFQNEAQLEKSRLLSDRFSAERPKGSFSTLEIQRTEQGDSAMYLCASGKEGSDQPQHFGDGTRLSIL.

J is TRBJ2-1 and V is TRBV6-2 or TRBV6-3; 10 bases fit TRBD2. Germline V lookup: CDR1 MNHEY, CDR2 SVGEGT. The CDR3 runs 15 residues. V shed 2 bases, J shed 6 bases, and the junction held 4 bases outside the gene matches. The CDR3 is CASSYGLAGVNEQFF. The CDR3 bases are TGTGCCAGCAGTTACGGGCTAGCGGGAGTCAATGAGCAGTTCTTC.

The chain joins TRBV7-9 to TRBJ2-1; D remains ambiguous. The V and J ends lost 3 bases and 9 bases respectively, with 18 bases between them. Looked up from germline, CDR1 is SEHNR and CDR2 is FQNEAQ (reference sequence). The length of the CDR3 is 15 residues. CDR3 amino acids: CASSFAFSDWGEQFF. As DNA, the CDR3 is TGTGCCAGCAGCTTTGCCTTTTCCGATTGGGGTGAGCAGTTCTTC.

This clone was counted between two and nine times. The rearrangement links TRBV3-1 (or the pseudogene TRBV3-2) to TRBJ1-1; D call uncertain. Germline-derived CDR1 and CDR2 are LGHDT and YNNKEL (reference sequence). Trimming left V 3 bases short and J 1 base short, with 9 bases between. This CDR3 has 14 residues. This chain's CDR3 is CASSHEQGNTEAFF. In DNA form, the CDR3 reads TGTGCCAGCAGCCACGAGCAAGGGAACACTGAAGCTTTCTTT.